Sequencing of this T cell receptor (beta chain) was carried out in a study of blood T cell repertoires in COVID-19. For the study at large: Samples representing acute and convalescent COVID-19 were sourced from the United States, Italy and Spain. In each case, the material was cDNA or gDNA derived from T cells, B-cell-depleted T cells, or PBMCs.

Source study methods: Scientists estimated how many nucleated cells there were by amplifying reference gene primers. Using immunoSEQ multiplex PCR, the repertoire was profiled, and TCRdb retains in-frame clones only, with some absent. For V, J and clone size, that table is used; D and trimming come from the DNA. The table includes fewer than 250,000 clones, roughly nine tenths detected once. The V end lost 5 bases, the J end lost 4 bases, and 14 bases lay between the germline ends. The germline CDR1 and CDR2 sequences are LNHDA and SQIVND (reference sequence). The CDR3 consists of 14 residues. This chain links TRBV19 with TRBJ1-1; D is perhaps TRBD1 (5 bases). Sequencing was done on a sample of peripheral blood. The TCR sequence derives from a man in his sixties who had recovered from COVID-19. The CDR3 protein is CASSYQGLSTEAFF. The CDR3 DNA is TGTGCCAGTAGTTACCAGGGTTTGAGCACTGAAGCTTTCTTT.